A selection of T cell receptor beta chains follows, all from one sample in a study of T cell responses to AZD1222 COVID-19 vaccine. This table comes from immunoSEQ multiplex PCR, and its TCRdb copy is limited to in-frame clones, with some not included. The repertoire holds 110,000 to 150,000 clones, just over 90% seen once, with about 9.1% in the top ten. The source material was peripheral blood, sampled on day 0 of AZD1222 vaccination. The receptor set was obtained from an adult in good health. The CDR3 runs from the conserved cysteine through the conserved F or W.

J gene | V gene | CDR3 protein
TRBJ1-4 | TRBV11-2 | CASSFRDRGVSGEKLFF
TRBJ1-3 | TRBV6-5 | CASTLQATGNTIYF
TRBJ2-7 | TRBV2 | CASSIPQKEDILAYEQYF
TRBJ1-1 | TRBV11-3 | CASSPVSGTEAFF
TRBJ1-1 | TRBV29-1 | CSAPPPGALNTEAFF
TRBJ1-2 | TRBV2 | CASSVWQGGGYTF
TRBJ2-7 | TRBV24-1 | CATSEAGAFYEQYF
TRBJ1-1 | TRBV5-8 | CASSLGTGGAGTEAFF
TRBJ1-6 | TRBV6-6 | CATTANSYNSPLHF
TRBJ1-5 | TRBV15 | CATSRELRGPQHF
TRBJ2-1 | TRBV10-3 | CAISVGQGINEQFF
TRBJ2-3 | TRBV30 | CAWVRGLTDTQYF
TRBJ1-1 | TRBV4-1 | CASSLGQQLNTEAFF
TRBJ1-6 | TRBV12-3/TRBV12-4 | CASSFRGHSPLHF
TRBJ2-7 | TRBV6-5 | CASSFRDRGGYEQYF
TRBJ1-2 | TRBV19 | CASQTGGPHYGYTF
TRBJ2-7 | TRBV19 | CASSIDLGFSSYEQYF
TRBJ1-4 | TRBV4-2 | CASSQDSGRTGQKLFF
TRBJ2-5 | TRBV5-1 | CASSWQVGQETQYF
TRBJ1-2 | TRBV30 | CACDRTGGYTF
TRBJ2-3 | TRBV6-5 | CASSYSIVLSTDTQYF
TRBJ1-5 | TRBV30 | CAWSAAGTVIYQPQHF
TRBJ1-6 | TRBV6-5 | CASSTRRPTAPLHF
TRBJ1-2 | TRBV7-9 | CASTHIDGYGYTF
TRBJ1-5 | TRBV6-5 | CASSGDRADQPQHF